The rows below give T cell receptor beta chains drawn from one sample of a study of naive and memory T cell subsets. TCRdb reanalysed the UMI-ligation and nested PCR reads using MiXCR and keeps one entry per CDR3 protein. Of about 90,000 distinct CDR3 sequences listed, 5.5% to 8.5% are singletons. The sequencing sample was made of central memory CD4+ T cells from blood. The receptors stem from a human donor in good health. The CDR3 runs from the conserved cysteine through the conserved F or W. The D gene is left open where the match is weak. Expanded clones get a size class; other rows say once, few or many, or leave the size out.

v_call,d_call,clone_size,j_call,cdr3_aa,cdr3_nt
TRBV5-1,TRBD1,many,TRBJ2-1,CASKNRGPYNEQFF,TGCGCCAGCAAAAACAGGGGGCCCTACAATGAGCAGTTCTTC
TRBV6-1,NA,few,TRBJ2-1,CASSERGWLYNEQFF,TGTGCCAGCAGTGAAAGAGGGTGGCTTTACAATGAGCAGTTCTTC
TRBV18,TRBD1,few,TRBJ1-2,CASSPGTGLNYGYTF,TGTGCCAGCTCACCGGGGACAGGACTGAACTATGGCTACACCTTC
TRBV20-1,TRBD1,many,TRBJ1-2,CSAPRSQGAYGYTF,TGCAGTGCTCCCCGAAGCCAGGGGGCCTATGGCTACACCTTC
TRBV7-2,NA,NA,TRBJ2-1,CASRLTGASRNEQFF,TGTGCCAGCAGGCTGACGGGGGCCTCGAGGAATGAGCAGTTCTTC
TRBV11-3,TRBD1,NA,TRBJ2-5,CASSSGTGYGETQYF,TGTGCCAGCAGCTCCGGGACAGGGTACGGAGAGACCCAGTACTTC
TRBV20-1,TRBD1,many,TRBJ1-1,CSARGTDNYEAFF,TGCAGTGCCAGGGGGACAGACAATTATGAAGCTTTCTTT
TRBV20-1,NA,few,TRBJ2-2,CSASDRLNTGELFF,TGCAGTGCTAGCGACAGGCTAAACACCGGGGAGCTGTTTTTT
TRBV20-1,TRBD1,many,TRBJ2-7,CSASHRTGLFQDEQYF,TGCAGTGCTAGCCACCGGACAGGGTTGTTTCAGGACGAGCAGTACTTC
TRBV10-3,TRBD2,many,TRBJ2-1,CAITGSGNLYNEQFF,TGTGCCATCACCGGGAGCGGGAACCTCTACAATGAGCAGTTCTTC
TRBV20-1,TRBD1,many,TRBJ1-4,CSAVTGEDKKLFF,TGCAGTGCTGTTACAGGGGAGGATAAAAAACTGTTTTTT
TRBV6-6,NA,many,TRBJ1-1,CASEIPVRGLFF,TGTGCCAGCGAAATACCAGTACGAGGGTTGTTCTTT
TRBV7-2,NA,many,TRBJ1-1,CASSLSLGATEAFF,TGTGCCAGCAGCCTTTCCCTAGGAGCCACTGAAGCTTTCTTT
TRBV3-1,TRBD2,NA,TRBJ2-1,CASSQPKTSGRGDNEQFF,TGTGCCAGCAGCCAACCTAAGACTAGCGGGAGAGGAGACAATGAGCAGTTCTTC
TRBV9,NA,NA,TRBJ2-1,CASSGKGNEQFF,TGTGCCAGCAGCGGTAAAGGGAATGAGCAGTTCTTC
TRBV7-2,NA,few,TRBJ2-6,CASSKGGASGANVLTF,TGTGCCAGCAGCAAGGGAGGAGCCTCTGGGGCCAACGTCCTGACTTTC
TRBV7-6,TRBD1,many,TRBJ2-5,CASSSGPGQGETQYF,TGTGCCAGCAGCTCCGGACCGGGACAGGGAGAGACCCAGTACTTC
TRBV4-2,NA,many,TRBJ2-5,CASSQEHSKQETQYF,TGTGCCAGCAGCCAAGAGCATAGCAAGCAAGAGACCCAGTACTTC
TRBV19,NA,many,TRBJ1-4,CASSSGAIGEKLFF,TGTGCCAGTAGTTCAGGGGCGATCGGCGAAAAACTGTTTTTT
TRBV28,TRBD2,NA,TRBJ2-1,CASSLLAGEREQFF,TGTGCCAGCAGTTTACTAGCGGGGGAGAGGGAGCAGTTCTTC
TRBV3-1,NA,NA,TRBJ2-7,CASSLTQSREQYF,TGTGCCAGCAGCCTAACCCAAAGTCGCGAGCAGTACTTC
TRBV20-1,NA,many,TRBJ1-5,CSATGHSIDQPQHF,TGCAGTGCTACGGGACACTCGATAGATCAGCCCCAGCATTTT
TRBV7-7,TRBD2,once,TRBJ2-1,CASSSGTSGNNEQFF,TGTGCTAGCAGCTCCGGGACTAGCGGGAACAATGAGCAGTTCTTC
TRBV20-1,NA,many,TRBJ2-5,CSAISIRGEETQYF,TGCAGTGCTATCTCGATCCGAGGGGAAGAGACCCAGTACTTC
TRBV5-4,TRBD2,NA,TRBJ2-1,CASSARDYYNEQFF,TGTGCCAGCAGCGCGAGGGACTACTACAATGAGCAGTTCTTC
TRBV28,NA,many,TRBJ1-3,CASSPGGARNTIYF,TGTGCCAGCAGCCCGGGAGGGGCAAGAAACACCATATATTTT
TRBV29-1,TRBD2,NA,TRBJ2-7,CSVEGGRAGEQYF,TGCAGCGTTGAAGGGGGGAGGGCCGGAGAGCAGTACTTC
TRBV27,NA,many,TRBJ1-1,CATSNRVGEAFF,TGTGCCACCTCAAACAGGGTCGGTGAAGCTTTCTTT
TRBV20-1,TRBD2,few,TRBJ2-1,CSARRSSGEPREQFF,TGCAGTGCTAGAAGATCTAGCGGGGAGCCCCGCGAGCAGTTCTTC
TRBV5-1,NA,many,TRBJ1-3,CASSEAKSGNTIYF,TGCGCCAGCAGCGAGGCCAAGTCTGGAAACACCATATATTTT
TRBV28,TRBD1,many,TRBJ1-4,CASRGNRGENEKLFF,TGTGCCAGCAGGGGGAACAGGGGAGAAAATGAAAAACTGTTTTTT
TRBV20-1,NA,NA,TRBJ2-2,CSARDSGGANTGELFF,TGCAGTGCTAGAGATTCGGGCGGGGCGAACACCGGGGAGCTGTTTTTT
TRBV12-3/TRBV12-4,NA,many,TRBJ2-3,CASSKAAGTGASSTQYF,TGTGCCAGCAGCAAAGCGGCCGGGACCGGGGCTTCATCGACGCAGTATTTT
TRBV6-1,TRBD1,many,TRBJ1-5,CASSDFLTGTYSNQPQHF,TGTGCCAGCAGCGACTTTTTGACAGGGACATATAGCAATCAGCCCCAGCATTTT
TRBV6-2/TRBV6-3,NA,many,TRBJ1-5,CASRPPGAQPQHF,TGTGCCAGCAGACCCCCGGGGGCTCAGCCCCAGCATTTT
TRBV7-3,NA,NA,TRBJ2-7,CASSFELSGEQYF,TGTGCCAGCAGCTTTGAGCTGTCTGGCGAGCAGTACTTC
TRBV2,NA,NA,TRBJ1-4,CASSGTSNEKLFF,TGTGCCAGCAGCGGGACATCGAATGAAAAACTGTTTTTT
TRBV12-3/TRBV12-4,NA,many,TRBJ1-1,CASTLRAGQVTEAFF,TGTGCCAGTACCCTAAGAGCCGGGCAGGTCACTGAAGCTTTCTTT
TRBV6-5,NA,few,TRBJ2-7,CASSGRSGEQYF,TGTGCCAGCAGTGGACGGTCGGGGGAGCAGTACTTC
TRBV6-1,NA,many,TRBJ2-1,CASSERGDEQFF,TGTGCCAGCAGTGAACGCGGAGATGAGCAGTTCTTC
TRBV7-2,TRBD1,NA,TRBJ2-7,CASSRTGVEQYF,TGTGCCAGCAGCCGGACAGGGGTGGAGCAGTACTTC
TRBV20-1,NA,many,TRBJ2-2,CSARWHSNTGELFF,TGCAGTGCTAGGTGGCACTCCAACACCGGGGAGCTGTTTTTT
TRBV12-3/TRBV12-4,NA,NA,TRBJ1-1,CASSSNLNTEAFF,TGTGCCAGCAGTTCTAATTTGAACACTGAAGCTTTCTTT
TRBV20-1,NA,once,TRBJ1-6,CSAGMRDYNSPLHF,TGCAGTGCTGGGATGAGGGACTATAATTCACCCCTCCACTTT
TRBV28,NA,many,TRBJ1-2,CASTREGWNYGYTF,TGTGCCAGCACCAGGGAGGGTTGGAACTATGGCTACACCTTC
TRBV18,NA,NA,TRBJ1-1,CASSPTNMNTEAFF,TGTGCCAGCTCACCAACCAACATGAACACTGAAGCTTTCTTT
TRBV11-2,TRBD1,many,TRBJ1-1,CASSSRGGAFF,TGTGCCAGCAGCTCCAGGGGGGGAGCTTTCTTT
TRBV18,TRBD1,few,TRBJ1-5,CASSVQGKAQHF,TGTGCCAGCTCAGTACAGGGGAAGGCCCAGCATTTT
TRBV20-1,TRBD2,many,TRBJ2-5,CSATLLAGGEETQYF,TGCAGTGCTACCCTACTAGCGGGAGGGGAAGAGACCCAGTACTTC
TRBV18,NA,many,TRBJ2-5,CASSPGEETQYF,TGTGCCAGCTCACCCGGGGAAGAGACCCAGTACTTC
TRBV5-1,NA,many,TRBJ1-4,CASSLGMGHNEKLFF,TGCGCCAGCAGCCTGGGTATGGGTCATAATGAAAAACTGTTTTTT
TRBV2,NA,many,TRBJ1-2,CASSNRADGYTF,TGTGCCAGCAGCAACAGGGCCGATGGCTACACCTTC
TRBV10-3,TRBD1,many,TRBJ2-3,CAISRTGGTDTQYF,TGTGCCATCAGTCGGACAGGGGGTACAGATACGCAGTATTTT
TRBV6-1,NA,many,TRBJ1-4,CASSVQAGVNEKLFF,TGTGCCAGCAGTGTACAGGCAGGGGTCAATGAAAAACTGTTTTTT